The 8 T cell receptor beta chains reported below all come from one sample, sequenced in a study of human T cells and chemical hapten exposure. TCRdb redid the calling of the RACE reads with MiXCR, one entry per CDR3 protein. The data hold roughly 190,000 distinct CDR3 sequences, with 20% to 25% observed a single time. Time point given: patch test 1, 2 weeks after DPC sensitization. Treatment specified: therapeutic diphenylcyclopropenone sensitization with weekly scalp DPC. The sequenced sample was whole blood, obtained in connection with sensitization to the hapten diphenylcyclopropenone (DPC). Source of these receptors: a woman aged 45-65 years with alopecia areata. Some clones in this sample may be carry-over from other donors' samples.

This sequence joins TRBV4-1 and TRBJ2-2, with 10 bases that match TRBD2. The CDR3 is made up of 16 amino acids. J gave up 4 bases and V 6 bases, and 8 bases lay outside the gene matches. CDR1 is MGHRA and CDR2 is YSYEKL in the germline V gene. The CDR3 DNA reads as TGCGCCAGCAGACCGGGACTAGCGCAAGGCACCGGGGAGCTGTTTTTT. It is translated as CASRPGLAQGTGELFF.

A few counts support this clonotype. This chain links TRBV29-1 with TRBJ1-5; 8 bases map to TRBD1. J lost 6 bases, V lost 4 bases, and 5 bases had no gene match. The V gene's germline CDR1 is SQVTM and CDR2 ANQGSEA. The CDR3 is made up of 13 amino acids. The CDR3 loop reads CSVGQGLGQPQHF. The CDR3 nucleotides read TGCAGCGTTGGACAGGGGTTAGGTCAGCCCCAGCATTTT.

This clonotype was observed a handful of times. This rearrangement joins TRBV3-1 to TRBJ2-7; 7 bases fit TRBD1. J lost 6 bases, V lost 3 bases, and 5 bases had no gene match. CDR3 size: 13 residues. Germline V CDR1 and CDR2: LGHDT, YNNKEL (reference sequence). The DNA of the CDR3 is TGTGCCAGCAGCCAGGACAGGCCCGGCGAGCAGTACTTC. Its protein is CASSQDRPGEQYF.

The genes are TRBV11-2 and TRBJ2-3, with a weak D call TRBD2 (6 bases). V was cut by 3 bases and J by 2 bases, with 15 bases left in between. The CDR3 is 16 amino acids. CDR1 is SGHAT, CDR2 FQNNGV, per germline. CDR3 residues: CASSFDISGFTDTQYF. In DNA form, the CDR3 reads TGTGCCAGCAGCTTTGATATTAGCGGATTCACAGATACGCAGTATTTT.

A remark on this clonotype: A read error may produce the germline difference seen at one junction end. This chain connects TRBV7-7 to TRBJ2-1, with D possibly being TRBD1 (7 bases). The germline CDR1 and CDR2 sequences are SSHAT and FNYEAQ (reference sequence). The CDR3 extends over 14 amino acids. CDR3 DNA: TGTGCTAGCAGCAAAGACAGGGACGGGAGTGAGCAGTTCTTC. Translating gives CASSKDRDGSEQFF. Full variable domain (outside the CDR3, taken from reference TRBV7-7 and TRBJ2-1): GAGVSQSPRYKVTKRGQDVTLRCDPISSHATLYWYQQALGQGPEFLTYFNYEAQPDKSGLPSDRFSAERPEGSISTLTIQRTEQRDSAMYRCASSKDRDGSEQFFGPGTRLTVL.

The V gene is TRBV5-1, the J gene TRBJ2-2, with TRBD2 matching over 7 bases. The CDR3 length is 15 residues. CDR1 and CDR2 from the germline V gene are SGHRS and YFSETQ. With 2 bases clipped from V and 4 bases from J, the junction kept 5 bases outside the gene matches. The CDR3 reads CASSFGGRSTGELFF. In DNA form, the CDR3 reads TGCGCCAGCAGCTTTGGCGGGAGATCCACCGGGGAGCTGTTTTTT.

Many counts were recorded for this clonotype. This chain joins TRBV5-1 and TRBJ2-2; TRBD1 aligns across 9 bases. The germline CDR1 and CDR2 sequences are SGHRS and YFSETQ. Trimming took 0 bases from V and 2 from J; bases not matched to a gene: 2. This CDR3 contains 16 residues. CDR3 sequence (DNA): TGCGCCAGCAGCTTGGCCACAGGGGGCAACACCGGGGAGCTGTTTTTT. Amino acid sequence: CASSLATGGNTGELFF.

The chain couples TRBV20-1 to TRBJ1-2, with unresolved D. The V end lost 0 bases, the J end lost 4 bases, and 9 bases lay between the germline ends. In germline, CDR1 is DFQATT, CDR2 SNEGSKA (reference sequence). This CDR3 comprises 13 residues. CDR3 region: CSARDRDGYGYTF. CDR3 nucleotide sequence: TGCAGTGCTAGAGATAGAGATGGCTATGGCTACACCTTC.